The 17 T cell receptor beta chains presented below share a single source sample, sequenced in a study of technical replicates of blood from a handful of donors. Using immunoSEQ multiplex PCR, the repertoire was profiled, and TCRdb retains in-frame clones only, with some absent. The sample lists 78,000 or so clones; 89% were seen once. The sequenced sample consisted of T cells isolated from PBMCs. Receptors originate from a human donor in good health.

A single count supports this clone. The chain links TRBV5-1 to TRBJ2-1, with D possibly matching TRBD2 (7 bases). The CDR3 is 16 residues long. With 4 bases removed from V and 6 bases from J, the gap between germline ends came to 20 bases. The V gene's germline CDR1 is SGHRS and CDR2 YFSETQ. The chain's CDR3 is CASSPYREGGSNEQFF. DNA for the CDR3: TGCGCCAGCAGCCCTTACAGGGAGGGGGGCAGCAATGAGCAGTTCTTC. Looking up the rest from reference TRBV5-1 and TRBJ2-1 gives the full variable domain: KAGVTQTPRYLIKTRGQQVTLSCSPISGHRSVSWYQQTPGQGLQFLFEYFSETQRNKGNFPGRFSGRQFSNSRSEMNVSTLELGDSALYLCASSPYREGGSNEQFFGPGTRLTVL.

J is TRBJ2-5 and V is TRBV5-4; weak D call: TRBD2 (6 bases). The CDR3 loop spans 16 amino acids. V was clipped by 1 base and J by 1 base, with 14 bases between them. Per germline, CDR1 SGHNT and CDR2 YYREEE (reference sequence). The CDR3: CASSLYPLGGQETQYF. CDR3 DNA: TGTGCCAGCAGCTTGTATCCACTGGGGGGCCAAGAGACCCAGTACTTC. The full variable domain, its missing parts supplied by reference TRBV5-4 and TRBJ2-5, is ETGVTQSPTHLIKTRGQQVTLRCSSQSGHNTVSWYQQALGQGPQFIFQYYREEENGRGNFPPRFSGLQFPNYSSELNVNALELDDSALYLCASSLYPLGGQETQYFGPGTRLLVL.

This clone has just one count. V gene TRBV18 combines with J gene TRBJ1-2; TRBD1 aligns across 9 bases. CDR1 and CDR2 from the germline V gene are KGHSH and LQKENI. Unmatched junction bases numbered 6, after V lost 3 bases and J lost 4 bases. This CDR3 comprises 15 residues. The CDR3 protein is CASSPSGTGLYGYTF. The CDR3 DNA is TGTGCCAGCTCACCTTCCGGGACAGGGCTCTATGGCTACACCTTC.

Only a few counts were recorded for this clone. This CDR3 is CASSVEVGGVTGELFF. The DNA for the CDR3 is TGTGCCAGCAGCGTAGAGGTGGGAGGCGTCACCGGGGAGCTGTTTTTT. The chain uses TRBV9 and TRBJ2-2; D is perhaps TRBD2 (6 bases). Germline V gene sequence: CDR1 SGDLS, CDR2 YYNGEE. V gave up 0 bases and J gave up 4 bases, with 13 bases separating them. The CDR3 covers 16 residues.

DNA for the CDR3: TGCGCCAGCAGCTTTTCCCTCAGTGCAACTAATGAAAAACTGTTTTTT. This sequence encodes CASSFSLSATNEKLFF. This chain uses TRBV5-1 with TRBJ1-4; D is undetermined. The CDR3 is 16 residues long. V was clipped by 2 bases and J by 0 bases, with 11 bases between them. Germline CDR1 SGHRS, CDR2 YFSETQ.

The V and J genes are TRBV30 and TRBJ2-5; 13 bases agree with TRBD2. The V segment lost 5 bases and the J segment 5 bases; nucleotides outside the gene matches: 2. This CDR3 is built from 13 residues. Germline values: CDR1 GTSNPN, CDR2 SVGIG (reference sequence). CDR3 DNA: TGTGCCTGGGGACTAGCGGGAGCTGAGACCCAGTACTTC. This sequence encodes CAWGLAGAETQYF.

V is TRBV7-9 and J is TRBJ2-3; 9 bases line up with TRBD1. The V gene's germline CDR1 is SEHNR and CDR2 FQNEAQ (reference sequence). This CDR3 contains 17 residues. V dropped 0 bases and J dropped 3; count of bases not matched to a gene: 7. CDR3 loop: CASSLAWDREVTDTQYF. The CDR3 nucleotides are TGTGCCAGCAGCTTAGCTTGGGACAGGGAAGTAACAGATACGCAGTATTTT. The variable domain in full, with the rest retrieved from reference TRBV7-9 and TRBJ2-3, is DTGVSQNPRHKITKRGQNVTFRCDPISEHNRLYWYRQTLGQGPEFLTYFQNEAQLEKSRLLSDRFSAERPKGSFSTLEIQRTEQGDSAMYLCASSLAWDREVTDTQYFGPGTRLTVL.

This chain uses TRBV6-6 with TRBJ2-7, with a weak D call TRBD2 (6 bases). Germline V gives CDR1 MNHNY, CDR2 SVGAGI (reference sequence). This CDR3 has 14 residues. V lost 2 bases to trimming and J lost 0 bases, with 8 bases between them. CDR3: CASSYPGLSYEQYF. CDR3 nucleotides: TGTGCCAGCAGTTACCCGGGACTCTCCTACGAGCAGTACTTC.

The chain links TRBV6-1 to TRBJ2-7; D might be TRBD1 (6 bases). CDR1 is MNHNS, CDR2 SASEGT, per germline. Trimming took off 8 bases at V and 3 bases at J, with 11 bases between the two ends. The CDR3 is made up of 12 amino acids. CDR3 coding DNA: TGTGCCAGCCAAACAGGGATCTACGAGCAGTACTTC. Its translation: CASQTGIYEQYF.

V usage is TRBV7-9 and J usage is TRBJ2-7; no reliable D call. Germline values: CDR1 SEHNR, CDR2 FQNEAQ (reference sequence). V gave up 4 bases and J gave up 4 bases, with 20 bases separating them. The CDR3 is 16 amino acids. The CDR3 DNA reads as TGTGCCAGCAGCTCGCCCGCCTCTACCTTGCGGTACGAGCAGTACTTC. Encoded protein: CASSSPASTLRYEQYF.

This sequence joins TRBV27 and TRBJ2-7; D is possibly TRBD2 (5 bases). The germline V and J ends were trimmed by 4 bases and 2 bases, with 18 bases remaining between them. Germline V gene data show CDR1 as MNHEY and CDR2 as SMNVEV (reference sequence). This CDR3 region has 16 residues. CDR3 residues: CASSSEGTPITYEQYF. In DNA, the CDR3 is TGTGCCAGCAGTTCAGAGGGAACGCCTATCACCTACGAGCAGTACTTC.

The V gene is TRBV6-6, the J gene TRBJ2-3; 7 positions agree with TRBD2. Trimming at V came to 3 bases and at J to 9 bases, leaving 0 bases not matched to a gene. Germline CDR1 is MNHNY and CDR2 is SVGAGI (reference sequence). CDR3 size: 11 residues. The CDR3 coding sequence is TGTGCCAGCAGTTATAGCGGGACGCAGTATTTT. Its translation: CASSYSGTQYF.

The J gene is TRBJ2-2, the V gene TRBV5-4, with D unclear. Germline V gene sequence: CDR1 SGHNT, CDR2 YYREEE (reference sequence). V lost 0 bases to trimming and J lost 2 bases, with 11 bases between them. The CDR3 length is 16 residues. The CDR3 DNA reads TGTGCCAGCAGCTTGGGTAGATTTGCTAACACCGGGGAGCTGTTTTTT. It codes for CASSLGRFANTGELFF.

The V gene is TRBV5-4, the J gene TRBJ2-7; TRBD1 matches at 7 bases. V lost 4 bases, J lost 1 base, and 8 bases stayed unmatched. CDR1 SGHNT and CDR2 YYREEE come from the germline V gene (reference sequence). The CDR3 totals 15 residues. CDR3 coding DNA: TGTGCCAGCAGCCCCAGGCCGGGACAGTCCTACGAGCAGTACTTC. Its translation is CASSPRPGQSYEQYF.

The chain employs TRBV7-2 and TRBJ2-3; D ambiguous. This CDR3 comprises 14 residues. Trimming removed 0 bases from V and 4 bases from J, with 8 bases in between. Germline CDR1 reads SGHTA; CDR2 reads FQGNSA. The CDR3 sequence is CASSLASVADTQYF. The DNA for the CDR3 is TGTGCCAGCAGCTTAGCTAGTGTTGCAGATACGCAGTATTTT.

The J gene is TRBJ1-1, the V gene TRBV11-1; D perhaps matches TRBD1 (5 bases). V lost 5 bases and J 0 bases, leaving 19 bases between the germline ends. Germline loops: CDR1 SGHAT, CDR2 FQDESV (reference sequence). This CDR3 region has 17 residues. The CDR3 sequence: CASSTNRWPLLNTEAFF. The DNA for the CDR3 is TGTGCCAGCAGCACCAACAGGTGGCCGTTGCTGAACACTGAAGCTTTCTTT.

The chain combines TRBV5-1 with TRBJ2-2; D gene unclear. The V end lost 0 bases, the J end lost 7 bases, and 7 bases lay between the germline ends. Germline CDR1 is SGHRS and CDR2 is YFSETQ. This CDR3 has 13 amino acids. CDR3 sequence reads: CASSLDPVGELFF. The CDR3 DNA reads as TGCGCCAGCAGCTTGGATCCCGTCGGGGAGCTGTTTTTT.